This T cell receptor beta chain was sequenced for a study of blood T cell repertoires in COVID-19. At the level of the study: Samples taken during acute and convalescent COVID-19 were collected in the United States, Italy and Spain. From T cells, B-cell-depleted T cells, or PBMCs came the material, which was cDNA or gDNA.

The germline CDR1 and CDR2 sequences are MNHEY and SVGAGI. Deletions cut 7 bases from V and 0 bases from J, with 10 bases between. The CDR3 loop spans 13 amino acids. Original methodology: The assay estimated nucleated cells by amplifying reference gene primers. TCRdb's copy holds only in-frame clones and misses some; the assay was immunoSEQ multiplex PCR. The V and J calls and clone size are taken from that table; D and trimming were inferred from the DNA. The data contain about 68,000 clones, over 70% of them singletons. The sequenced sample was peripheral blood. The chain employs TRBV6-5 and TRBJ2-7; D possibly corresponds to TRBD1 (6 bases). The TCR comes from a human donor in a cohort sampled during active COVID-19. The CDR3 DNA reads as TGTGCCAGCAAGGGGGAGCCCTCCTACGAGCAGTACTTC. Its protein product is CASKGEPSYEQYF.